This T cell receptor (beta chain) stems from a study of T and B cells in COVID-19 patients. From blood, roughly 220-550 ng of genomic DNA served as TRB template. CDR3 length: 19 amino acids. Germline lookup yields CDR1 MNHEY and CDR2 SMNVEV (reference sequence). V lost 1 base and J lost 0, with 16 bases in between. This clonotype was seen at least ten times. BIOMED2 TRB-A/B primer pools were used in multiplex TRB PCR. TCRdb reprocessed the multiplex PCR reads with MiXCR, giving one entry per CDR3 protein. The sample contains roughly 5,400 distinct CDR3 sequences, 25% to 30% of which appear only once. The chain couples TRBV27 to TRBJ1-6, with D maybe TRBD1 (5 bases). The source is a human donor with active COVID-19. The sample consisted of blood. The CDR3 loop is CASSLFGARTSSYNSPLHF. DNA of the CDR3: TGTGCCAGCAGTTTATTTGGGGCTAGAACTAGCTCCTATAATTCACCCCTCCACTTT.